This T cell receptor (beta chain) was identified during a study of blood T cell repertoires in COVID-19 (dated by TCRdb to the early 2020s). Looking at the study overall: Samples from collaborators originated in the United States, Italy and Spain and spanned both the acute and convalescent phases of COVID-19. The prospective study material was composed of cDNA or gDNA derived from T cells, B-cell-depleted T cells, or PBMCs. Deeply sampled blood TCRbeta repertoires from subjects exposed to, actively infected with, or recovered from COVID-19 were included in the dataset. The repertoires were made available in a free public database intended to serve as a resource for research on the immune response to SARS-CoV-2. The samples were drawn from two sources: the first 160 participants of the ongoing ImmuneRACE study, and 950 to 1,500 subjects contributed by 6 global collaborators. The sample metadata nearly always contained a de-identified subject ID, COVID-19 status, age in years and sex. Where HLA class I and class II types were available, the types were taken from metadata supplied by the sample provider, not from assay-based typing. What the study reported, not specific to this receptor: The quantity of clinical and demographic metadata differed by source and by participant and was supplied without curation.

Each collaborating institution followed its own protocols to collect whole blood in K2EDTA tubes. For TCRbeta analysis, collaborator samples were shipped as frozen whole blood, as isolated PBMCs, or as DNA extracted from either sample type. Counted from cysteine to phenylalanine, this CDR3 has 16 amino acids. The only DNA kept is the CDR3, 48 bases in frame from the first base. The V and J ends are trimmed by 5 bases and 4 bases, leaving 19 bases between them. Per the germline V gene, SGHNT is the CDR1 and YENEEA is the CDR2. Points on this clone: Its antigen is still unknown. Nothing much larger sits one base from this clone, and base qualities are not available.

TCRbeta CDR3 regions were amplified from genomic DNA by means of the immunoSEQ Assay, a bias-controlled multiplex PCR. Processing in the source paper ran as follows. The number of nucleated cells in each sample was estimated by amplification of reference gene primers within the assay. To quantify the absolute abundance of each unique TCRbeta CDR3 rearrangement, sequence reads were collapsed and filtered. For each sample, productive Simpson clonality was calculated as the square root of Simpson's diversity index across productive rearrangements. TCRdb limited this immuneACCESS table to in-frame rearrangements with V and J called. A share of clones is missing; checked studies link under half to unresolved V genes, and the rest is unexplained. The V and J calls and clone size are taken from that table; D and trimming were inferred from the DNA. Within this sample are some 120,000 clones, with around 87% of them counted one time only. Over 3.5% of the sample goes to the ten largest clones.

The sequenced sample consisted of peripheral blood. The sequence joins TRBV11-3 to TRBJ2-3; TRBD1 might be the D gene, on 7 matching bases. The TCR originated in a woman aged 60-70 years with acute or convalescent COVID-19. The CDR3 region reads CASSQEGARAADTQYF. The DNA sequence reads TGTGCCAGCAGCCAGGAGGGGGCCCGGGCCGCAGATACGCAGTATTTT. The full variable domain, completed from the reference TRBV11-3 and TRBJ2-3 proteins outside the CDR3, reads EAGVVQSPRYKIIEKKQPVAFWCNPISGHNTLYWYLQNLGQGPELLIRYENEEAVDDSQLPKDRFSAERLKGVDSTLKIQPAELGDSAVYLCASSQEGARAADTQYFGPGTRLTVL.